A single TCR beta chain is shown here with its context. Its specificity is unknown. This CDR3 is built from 14 residues. V was cut by 6 bases and J by 4 bases, with 15 bases left in between. Looked up from germline, CDR1 is WSHSY and CDR2 is SAAADI. 60 Vbeta and 13 Jbeta primers were used in PCR. Repertoires were generated with immunoSEQ multiplex PCR, while TCRdb's copy carries only in-frame clones and drops some. The table lists 120,000 or so clones, 80% of them singletons. The donors, nominally healthy at sampling, likely had unrecorded immune exposures. This specimen belongs to a study of cytomegalovirus exposure and HLA in healthy donors. Notes on the study in general: Reportedly, TCR beta sequences accurately predicted HLA-A and HLA-B alleles in most subjects. Per a later analysis, 16,951 TCR beta sequences showed association with HLA alleles at 0.05 false discovery rate.

Sequences were obtained from PBMCs. This TCR was sampled from a man aged 35 to 55 in good health and CMV-seronegative. The rearrangement links TRBV10-2 to TRBJ1-1, with D perhaps matching TRBD1 (6 bases). The CDR3 is CASRIQGLGTEAFF. CDR3 DNA: TGCGCCAGCAGAATACAGGGATTGGGCACTGAAGCTTTCTTT.